Each of the 4 T cell receptor beta chains below was sequenced from the same sample in a study of blood T cells in healthy people across ages. The second PCR ran roughly 6 to 11 cycles with a sample-barcoded 5' primer and J-beta primers. TCRdb re-called the 5' RACE reads with MiXCR, one entry per CDR3 protein. The data show about 1,500,000 distinct CDR3 sequences, 40% to 50% seen once. The material sequenced was blood. The origin of the receptors is a young woman in good health.

Only a few counts were recorded for this clonotype. The chain recombines TRBV20-1 with TRBJ2-2, with D maybe TRBD2 (5 bases). V lost 6 bases and J 4 bases, leaving 15 bases between the germline ends. The CDR3 length is 14 residues. CDR1 is DFQATT, CDR2 SNEGSKA, per germline (reference sequence). CDR3 loop: CSARRTTGTGELFF. The CDR3 DNA sequence: TGCAGTGCCCGGAGGACGACTGGCACCGGGGAGCTGTTTTTT.

The V call is TRBV11-2, the J call TRBJ2-1, with TRBD1 as a possible D gene (5 bases). The CDR3 totals 15 residues. Between the trimmed V and J ends, which lost 1 base and 8 bases, there was a span of 15 bases. The germline CDR1 and CDR2 sequences are SGHAT and FQNNGV. CDR3 sequence: CASSLAHGHYDEQFF. DNA of the CDR3: TGTGCCAGCAGCTTAGCCCACGGACATTACGATGAGCAGTTCTTC.

DNA of the CDR3: TGTGCCAGCGACGGGACGTCCTACGAGCAGTACTTC. It is translated as CASDGTSYEQYF. The chain couples TRBV25-1 to TRBJ2-7; the D gene could be TRBD1 or TRBD2 (5 bases each). V lost 8 bases to trimming and J lost 1 base, with 9 bases between them. CDR1 MGHDK and CDR2 SYGVNS come from the germline V gene. This CDR3 spans 12 amino acids.

This clonotype appeared a few times. The rearrangement joins TRBV20-1 to TRBJ2-3, with D uncertain. V gave up 6 bases and J gave up 10 bases, with 17 bases separating them. This CDR3 region has 12 residues. Germline CDR1 reads DFQATT; CDR2 reads SNEGSKA (reference sequence). CDR3 protein: CSAQKPQIAQYF. The CDR3 nucleotides read TGCAGTGCCCAGAAGCCCCAGATCGCGCAGTATTTT.